Below are 3 T cell receptor beta chains sequenced from a single sample in a study of patients and donors after allogeneic stem cell transplantation. Via MiXCR, TCRdb re-called the RT-PCR reads, giving one row per CDR3 protein. The table shows 900,000 to 1,000,000 distinct CDR3 sequences, with 18% occurring only once. Specimen: blood, either unsorted or a sorted T cell fraction (not recorded which). These receptors originate from a human donor who was either an allogeneic HSCT recipient or a stem cell or donor lymphocyte infusion donor (not recorded which). It is not recorded whose cells these are; they may come from a transplant donor.

This clonotype was observed a few times. The V and J genes are TRBV20-1 and TRBJ2-1; D remains ambiguous. Germline V gives CDR1 DFQATT, CDR2 SNEGSKA (reference sequence). CDR3 size: 15 residues. V was clipped by 0 bases and J by 0 bases, with 9 bases between them. The CDR3 loop is CSARDAVSSYNEQFF. Here the CDR3 DNA reads TGCAGTGCTAGAGATGCGGTGAGCTCCTACAATGAGCAGTTCTTC.

This clonotype was seen a handful of times. The chain is built from TRBV18 and TRBJ1-2; 8 bases line up with TRBD1. CDR3 length: 16 residues. Germline values: CDR1 KGHSH, CDR2 LQKENI. V lost 6 bases and J lost 5; bases outside the gene matches: 14. Here the CDR3 reads CASSPTGTGEGYGYTF. In DNA form, the CDR3 reads TGTGCCAGCTCCCCCACCGGGACAGGAGAGGGTTATGGCTACACCTTC.

In this sample, this clonotype turned up a few times. The gene calls are TRBV12-3 or TRBV12-4 and TRBJ1-1; D might be TRBD1 (5 bases). Trimming cost V 6 bases and J 4 bases, with 15 bases left between them. The CDR3 contains 14 residues. CDR3: CASRLGRGTTEAFF. The CDR3 DNA follows: TGTGCCAGCAGACTAGGCCGCGGGACCACTGAAGCTTTCTTT.